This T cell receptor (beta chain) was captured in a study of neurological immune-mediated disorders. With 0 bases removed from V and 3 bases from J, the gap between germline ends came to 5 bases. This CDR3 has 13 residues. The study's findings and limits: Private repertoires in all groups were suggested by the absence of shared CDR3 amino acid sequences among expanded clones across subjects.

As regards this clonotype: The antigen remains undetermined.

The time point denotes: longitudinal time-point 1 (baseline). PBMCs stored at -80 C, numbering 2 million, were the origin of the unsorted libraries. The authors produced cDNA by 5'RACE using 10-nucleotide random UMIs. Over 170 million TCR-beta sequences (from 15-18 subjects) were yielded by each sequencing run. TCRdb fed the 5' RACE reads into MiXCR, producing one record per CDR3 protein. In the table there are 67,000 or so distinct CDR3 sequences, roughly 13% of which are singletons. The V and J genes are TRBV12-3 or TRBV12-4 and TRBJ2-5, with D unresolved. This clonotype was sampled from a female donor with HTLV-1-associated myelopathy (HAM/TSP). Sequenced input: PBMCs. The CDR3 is CASSLAAKETQYF. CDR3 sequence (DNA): TGTGCCAGCAGTTTAGCGGCTAAAGAGACCCAGTACTTC.